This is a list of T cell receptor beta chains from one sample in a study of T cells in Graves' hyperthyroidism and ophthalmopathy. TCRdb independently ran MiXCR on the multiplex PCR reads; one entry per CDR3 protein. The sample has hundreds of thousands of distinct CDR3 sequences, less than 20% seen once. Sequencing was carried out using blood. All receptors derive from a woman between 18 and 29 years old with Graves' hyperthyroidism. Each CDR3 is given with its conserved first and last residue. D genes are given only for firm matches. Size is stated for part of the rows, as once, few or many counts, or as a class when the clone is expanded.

cdr3_nt: TGTGCCAGCAGCCACAACAGGGCGTCAACTAATGAAAAACTGTTTTTT
cdr3_aa: CASSHNRASTNEKLFF
clone_size: many
j_call: TRBJ1-4
v_call: TRBV3-1
d_call: .

cdr3_nt: TGTGCCAGCAGTACCCGGGACACATCCTACGAGCAGTTCTTC
cdr3_aa: CASSTRDTSYEQFF
clone_size: .
j_call: TRBJ2-1
v_call: TRBV27
d_call: .

cdr3_nt: TGTGCCAGTTCCCGGGCGATGAACACTGAAGCTTTCTTT
cdr3_aa: CASSRAMNTEAFF
clone_size: many
j_call: TRBJ1-1
v_call: TRBV9
d_call: .

cdr3_nt: TGTGCCAGCTCAGGGGGGAACAACTACGAGCAGTACTTC
cdr3_aa: CASSGGNNYEQYF
clone_size: many
j_call: TRBJ2-7
v_call: TRBV18
d_call: .

cdr3_nt: TGTGCCAGCAGTTCCGCAGGGTCGGGTCAAGAGACCCAGTACTTC
cdr3_aa: CASSSAGSGQETQYF
clone_size: many
j_call: TRBJ2-5
v_call: TRBV6-1
d_call: .

cdr3_nt: TGTGCCAGCAGCCAAGGGACCGTCGGGGGTCATGAGCAGTTCTTC
cdr3_aa: CASSQGTVGGHEQFF
clone_size: many
j_call: TRBJ2-1
v_call: TRBV3-1
d_call: .

cdr3_nt: TGCAGTGCTAGACTTGCGTGGCAGGGGGTCACCGGGGAGCTGTTTTTT
cdr3_aa: CSARLAWQGVTGELFF
clone_size: .
j_call: TRBJ2-2
v_call: TRBV20-1
d_call: TRBD1

cdr3_nt: TGTGCCAGCGGGGGTAGCGCTGAAGCTTTCTTT
cdr3_aa: CASGGSAEAFF
clone_size: many
j_call: TRBJ1-1
v_call: TRBV2
d_call: .

cdr3_nt: TGTGCCAGCAGCCTGTCCAGCGCTGAAGCTTTCTTT
cdr3_aa: CASSLSSAEAFF
clone_size: many
j_call: TRBJ1-1
v_call: TRBV3-1
d_call: .

cdr3_nt: TGTGCCAGCAGCGTTTGGCGGGGGGGCAATGAGCAGTTCTTC
cdr3_aa: CASSVWRGGNEQFF
clone_size: few
j_call: TRBJ2-1
v_call: TRBV9
d_call: TRBD2

cdr3_nt: TGTGCCAGCAGCCAAGATTCCCTATTTGCGATTTCAGGCTACACCTTC
cdr3_aa: CASSQDSLFAISGYTF
clone_size: .
j_call: TRBJ1-2
v_call: TRBV3-1
d_call: .

cdr3_nt: TGTGCCAGCAGCCAGTTCCGGGGGACCGACACAGATACGCAGTATTTT
cdr3_aa: CASSQFRGTDTDTQYF
clone_size: many
j_call: TRBJ2-3
v_call: TRBV3-1
d_call: .

cdr3_nt: TGCGCCAGCAGGCCCAGCGGGAGTATCGGAGATACGCAGTATTTT
cdr3_aa: CASRPSGSIGDTQYF
clone_size: many
j_call: TRBJ2-3
v_call: TRBV10-1
d_call: TRBD2

cdr3_nt: TGCGCCAGCAGCCCCGAGGGAGCTTATAGCAATCAGCCCCAGCATTTT
cdr3_aa: CASSPEGAYSNQPQHF
clone_size: many
j_call: TRBJ1-5
v_call: TRBV5-1
d_call: .

cdr3_nt: TGTGCCAGCAGTGAGGGGACAGGGAATGGCTATGGCTACACCTTC
cdr3_aa: CASSEGTGNGYGYTF
clone_size: many
j_call: TRBJ1-2
v_call: TRBV2
d_call: TRBD1

cdr3_nt: TGTGCCAGCAGCGTAGAGGCGGGTAATTCACCCCTCCACTTT
cdr3_aa: CASSVEAGNSPLHF
clone_size: .
j_call: TRBJ1-6
v_call: TRBV9
d_call: .

cdr3_nt: TGCGCCAGCACCGAAGGACAGAACTATGGCTACACCTTC
cdr3_aa: CASTEGQNYGYTF
clone_size: many
j_call: TRBJ1-2
v_call: TRBV5-1
d_call: .

cdr3_nt: TGTGCCAGCAGTTTGTCACAGCGCTATGGCTACACCTTC
cdr3_aa: CASSLSQRYGYTF
clone_size: .
j_call: TRBJ1-2
v_call: TRBV12-3/TRBV12-4
d_call: .

cdr3_nt: TGTGCCAGCAGCCTGGGCGGGACAGGATCCACTGAAGCTTTCTTT
cdr3_aa: CASSLGGTGSTEAFF
clone_size: many
j_call: TRBJ1-1
v_call: TRBV5-5
d_call: TRBD1

cdr3_nt: TGTGCCACCAGTGACCGACCTTCTGGAGGGGAGATGAATTCACCCCTCCACTTT
cdr3_aa: CATSDRPSGGEMNSPLHF
clone_size: many
j_call: TRBJ1-6
v_call: TRBV24-1
d_call: .

cdr3_nt: TGTGCCAGTAGTTCGGACAGGGTTAATGGCTACACCTTC
cdr3_aa: CASSSDRVNGYTF
clone_size: many
j_call: TRBJ1-2
v_call: TRBV19
d_call: TRBD1

cdr3_nt: TGCAGCGCGACTCCAGACACTGAAGCTTTCTTT
cdr3_aa: CSATPDTEAFF
clone_size: many
j_call: TRBJ1-1
v_call: TRBV29-1
d_call: .

cdr3_nt: TGTGCCAGCAGCCGAGACGACCCGACAGATACGCAGTATTTT
cdr3_aa: CASSRDDPTDTQYF
clone_size: many
j_call: TRBJ2-3
v_call: TRBV7-2
d_call: .

cdr3_nt: TGTGCCATCAGTGAGTCAGCGGGGACTCTCCAAGAGACCCAGTACTTC
cdr3_aa: CAISESAGTLQETQYF
clone_size: many
j_call: TRBJ2-5
v_call: TRBV10-3
d_call: TRBD2

cdr3_nt: TGTGCCAGCAGCAAGAACAGGGTGGGGGCTAATGAAAAACTGTTTTTT
cdr3_aa: CASSKNRVGANEKLFF
clone_size: .
j_call: TRBJ1-4
v_call: TRBV11-2
d_call: .

cdr3_nt: TGTGCCACCAGCAGAGACAACCCACTAGCGGGCAATGAGCAGTTCTTC
cdr3_aa: CATSRDNPLAGNEQFF
clone_size: .
j_call: TRBJ2-1
v_call: TRBV15
d_call: TRBD2

cdr3_nt: TGTGCCAGCAGCCGATCACTAGCGGGGAGCAATGAGCAGTTCTTC
cdr3_aa: CASSRSLAGSNEQFF
clone_size: many
j_call: TRBJ2-1
v_call: TRBV11-2
d_call: TRBD2

cdr3_nt: TGTGCCACCTATTCCCCGGCAGCACAAGAGACCCAGTACTTC
cdr3_aa: CATYSPAAQETQYF
clone_size: many
j_call: TRBJ2-5
v_call: TRBV7-8
d_call: .

cdr3_nt: TGTGCCAGCAGCCCCACCCCGGGACTAGCGCCAGATACGCAGTATTTT
cdr3_aa: CASSPTPGLAPDTQYF
clone_size: many
j_call: TRBJ2-3
v_call: TRBV11-2
d_call: TRBD2